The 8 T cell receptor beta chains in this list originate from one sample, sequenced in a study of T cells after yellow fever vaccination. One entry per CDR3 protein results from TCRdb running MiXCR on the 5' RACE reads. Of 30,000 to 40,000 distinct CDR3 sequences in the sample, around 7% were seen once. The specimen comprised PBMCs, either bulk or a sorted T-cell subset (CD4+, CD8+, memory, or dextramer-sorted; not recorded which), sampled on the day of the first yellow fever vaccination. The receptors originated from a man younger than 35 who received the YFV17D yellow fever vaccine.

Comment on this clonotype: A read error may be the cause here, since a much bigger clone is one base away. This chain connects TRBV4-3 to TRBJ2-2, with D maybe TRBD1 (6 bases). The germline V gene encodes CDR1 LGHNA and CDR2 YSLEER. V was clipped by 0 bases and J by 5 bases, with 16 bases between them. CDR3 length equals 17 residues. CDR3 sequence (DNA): TGCGCCAGCAGCCAAGATTCCCGAGGGGGAATTACCGGGGAGCTGTTTTTT. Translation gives CASSQDSRGGITGELFF.

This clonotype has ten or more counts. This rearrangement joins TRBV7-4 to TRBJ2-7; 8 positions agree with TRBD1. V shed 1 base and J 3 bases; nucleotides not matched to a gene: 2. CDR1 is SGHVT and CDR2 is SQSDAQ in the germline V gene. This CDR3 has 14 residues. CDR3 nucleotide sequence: TGTGCCAGCAGCTTAGTGGGACAGGTCTACGAGCAGTACGTC. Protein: CASSLVGQVYEQYV.

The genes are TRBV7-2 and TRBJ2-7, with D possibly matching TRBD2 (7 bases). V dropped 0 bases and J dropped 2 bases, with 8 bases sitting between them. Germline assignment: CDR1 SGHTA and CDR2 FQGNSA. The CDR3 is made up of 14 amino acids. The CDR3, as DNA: TGTGCCAGCAGCTTAGCGGGGGGGCCCTACGAGCAGTACGTC. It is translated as CASSLAGGPYEQYV.

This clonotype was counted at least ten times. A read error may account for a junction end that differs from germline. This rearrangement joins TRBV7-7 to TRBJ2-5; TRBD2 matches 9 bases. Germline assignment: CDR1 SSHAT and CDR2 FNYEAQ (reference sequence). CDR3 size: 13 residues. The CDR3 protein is CASSFGLAETQYF. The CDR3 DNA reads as TGTGCTAGCAGCTTTGGACTAGCGGAGACCCAGTACTTC.

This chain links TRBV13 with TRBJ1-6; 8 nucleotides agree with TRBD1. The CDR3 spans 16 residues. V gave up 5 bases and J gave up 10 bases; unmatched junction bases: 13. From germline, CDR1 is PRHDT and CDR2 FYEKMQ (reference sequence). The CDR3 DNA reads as TGTGCCAGCAGCACACCGGACAGGGAGAGCGGCTCACCCCTCCACTTT. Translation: CASSTPDRESGSPLHF.

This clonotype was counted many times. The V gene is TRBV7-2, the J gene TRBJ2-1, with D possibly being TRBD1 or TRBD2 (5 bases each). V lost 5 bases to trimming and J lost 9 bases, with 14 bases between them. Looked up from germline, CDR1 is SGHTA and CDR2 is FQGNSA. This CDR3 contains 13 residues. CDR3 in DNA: TGTGCCAGCAGCATGGCCCCAGGGACTGAGCAGTTCTTC. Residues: CASSMAPGTEQFF.

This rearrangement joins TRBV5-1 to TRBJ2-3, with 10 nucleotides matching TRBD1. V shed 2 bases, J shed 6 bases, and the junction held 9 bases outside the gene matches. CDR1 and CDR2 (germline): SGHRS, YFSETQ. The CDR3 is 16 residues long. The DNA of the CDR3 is TGCGCCAGCAGCTTCGATCCCGGGACAGGGGCGGATACGCAGTATTTT. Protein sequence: CASSFDPGTGADTQYF.

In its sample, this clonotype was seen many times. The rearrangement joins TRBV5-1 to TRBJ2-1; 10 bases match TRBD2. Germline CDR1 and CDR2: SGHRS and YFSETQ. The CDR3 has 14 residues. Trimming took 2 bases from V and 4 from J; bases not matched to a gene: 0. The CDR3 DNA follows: TGCGCCAGCAGCTTACTAGCGGGGTACAATGAGCAGTTCTTC. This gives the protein CASSLLAGYNEQFF.